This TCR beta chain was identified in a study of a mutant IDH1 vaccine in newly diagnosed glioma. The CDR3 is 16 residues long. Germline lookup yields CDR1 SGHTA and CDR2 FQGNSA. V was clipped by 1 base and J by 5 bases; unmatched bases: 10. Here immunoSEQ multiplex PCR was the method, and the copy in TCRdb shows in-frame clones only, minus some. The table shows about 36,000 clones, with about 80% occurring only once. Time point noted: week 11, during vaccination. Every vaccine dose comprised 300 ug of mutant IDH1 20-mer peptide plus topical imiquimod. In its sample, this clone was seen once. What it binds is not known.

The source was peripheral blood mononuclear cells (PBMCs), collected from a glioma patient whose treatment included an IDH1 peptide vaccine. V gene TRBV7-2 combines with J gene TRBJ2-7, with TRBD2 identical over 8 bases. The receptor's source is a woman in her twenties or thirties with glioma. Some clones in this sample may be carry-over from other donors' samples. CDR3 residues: CASSLEFAGGIHEQYF. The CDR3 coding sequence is TGTGCCAGCAGCTTAGAATTCGCGGGAGGAATCCACGAGCAGTACTTC.